This is a list of T cell receptor beta chains from one sample in a study of blood T cell repertoires in COVID-19. The method was immunoSEQ multiplex PCR; TCRdb's version includes in-frame clones alone and lacks a portion of them. Of over 150,000 clones in the sample, about 87% are singletons; the top ten hold about 0.6%. Sequenced: peripheral blood. The receptor set was obtained from a man aged 60-69 years with COVID-19, enrolled during active disease. CDR3s include the opening cysteine and the closing phenylalanine or tryptophan. D genes are given only for firm matches. The size entry is marked missing in some rows and otherwise reads once, few, many or a size class.

TRBV6-6	TRBJ2-7	.	.	TGTGCCAGCAGACCTCTAGCGACCAGCTCCTACGAGCAGTACTTC	CASRPLATSSYEQYF
TRBV11-2	TRBJ2-7	.	.	TGTGCCAGCAGCTTATCTCAGGTGCTCTCCTACGAGCAGTACTTC	CASSLSQVLSYEQYF
TRBV29-1	TRBJ1-5	TRBD1	.	TGCAGCGTTGCGGACAGGGGAAATCAGCCCCAGCATTTT	CSVADRGNQPQHF
TRBV6-5	TRBJ1-1	.	once	TGTGCCAGCAGTTACGGGCAGGCCAGGACTGAAGCTTTCTTT	CASSYGQARTEAFF
TRBV5-8	TRBJ1-2	TRBD1	.	TGTGCCAGCAGCGCGGACAGGGAGTACTATGGCTACACCTTC	CASSADREYYGYTF
TRBV28	TRBJ2-5	.	.	TGTGCCAGCAGTTTATTTGGGGGGGCGGGGAAGGAGACCCAGTACTTC	CASSLFGGAGKETQYF
TRBV12-3/TRBV12-4	TRBJ1-1	.	.	TGTGCCAGCAGTTTTCAGATGAACACTGAAGCTTTCTTT	CASSFQMNTEAFF
TRBV6-5	TRBJ2-3	TRBD2	.	TGTGCCAGCAGCACTAGCGGGAGGACAGATACGCAGTATTTT	CASSTSGRTDTQYF
TRBV27	TRBJ2-7	TRBD1	.	TGTGCCAGCAGTGGACAGGGTCCCCCCTACGAGCAGTACTTC	CASSGQGPPYEQYF
TRBV27	TRBJ2-1	.	.	TGTGCCAGCAGTCCCCGACAGAACAACTACAATGAGCAGTTCTTC	CASSPRQNNYNEQFF
TRBV15	TRBJ1-4	TRBD1	.	TGTGCCACCAGCAGACCCGGGACAGGGGTTGAAAAACTGTTTTTT	CATSRPGTGVEKLFF
TRBV11-2	TRBJ1-1	TRBD1	few	TGTGCCAGCAGCCTACTATATCCGGGACAGGGGGGTACTGAAGCTTTCTTT	CASSLLYPGQGGTEAFF
TRBV13	TRBJ1-6	.	.	TGTGCCAGCAGCCCCCGGACAGAGAATTCACCCCTCCACTTT	CASSPRTENSPLHF
TRBV25-1	TRBJ2-3	TRBD2	.	TGTGCCAGCAGGGGGGGGGCAGATACGCAGTATTTT	CASRGGADTQYF
TRBV29-1	TRBJ2-6	.	.	TGCAGCGTGGGGCAGCCCATCTCTGGGGCCAACGTCCTGACTTTC	CSVGQPISGANVLTF
TRBV7-2	TRBJ2-1	TRBD2	.	TGTGCCAGCAGCACGGGACTAGCGGGAGGAAAGTTCTTC	CASSTGLAGGKFF
TRBV5-6	TRBJ2-3	.	.	TGTGCCAGCAGCTTGTTGGGGCCGCAGTATTTT	CASSLLGPQYF
TRBV11-3	TRBJ1-1	.	few	TGTGCAACCAGTGAGGGGGGGGCTAACACTGAAGCTTTCTTT	CATSEGGANTEAFF
TRBV14	TRBJ2-2	TRBD1	.	TGTGCCAGCAGCCAAGGGACAGGGCGAACCGGGGAGCTGTTTTTT	CASSQGTGRTGELFF
TRBV11-3	TRBJ1-2	.	.	TGTGCCAGCAGCTTAACCTGGCAGGAAGGTGGTTCCTTTTCTGGCTACACCTTC	CASSLTWQEGGSFSGYTF
TRBV29-1	TRBJ1-3	.	.	TGCAGCGTTGCAATGGCAGGAAACACCATATATTTT	CSVAMAGNTIYF
TRBV4-1	TRBJ2-1	TRBD1	.	TGCGCCAGCAGCCCGGGGCGCCGGACAGGGATTGTAAATGAGCAGTTCTTC	CASSPGRRTGIVNEQFF
TRBV3-1/TRBV3-2	TRBJ2-7	.	.	TGTGCCAGCAGCTCATTCGGGGGAGCGGGTGAGCAGTACTTC	CASSSFGGAGEQYF
TRBV6-5	TRBJ2-2	.	.	TGTGCCAGCACCCTAACGCAGACATCCGGGGAGCTGTTTTTT	CASTLTQTSGELFF
TRBV5-1	TRBJ2-5	.	once	TGCGCCAGCAGCTTGTCGGGGTCCCAAGAGACCCAGTACTTC	CASSLSGSQETQYF